A selection of T cell receptor beta chains follows, all from one sample in a study of naive and memory T cell subsets. TCRdb called the 5' RACE reads again in MiXCR, with one record for every CDR3 protein. The table lists 30,000 or so distinct CDR3 sequences, approximately 16% of them singletons. The receptor set was obtained from a female donor in good health. CDR3s include the opening cysteine and the closing phenylalanine or tryptophan. The D gene is left open where the match is weak. Clone size is given for some rows only: seen once, a few or many times, or a class if the clone is expanded.

clone_size d_call j_call v_call cdr3_aa cdr3_nt
. TRBD1 TRBJ2-3 TRBV10-1 CASSDTGALTDTQYF TGCGCCAGCAGTGACACAGGGGCCCTCACAGATACGCAGTATTTT
. . TRBJ2-7 TRBV29-1 CSVAGGIPRQYF TGCAGCGTTGCAGGGGGGATTCCTCGGCAGTACTTC
few TRBD2 TRBJ2-3 TRBV20-1 CSARVMRGYTDTQYF TGCAGTGCTAGAGTCATGCGGGGGTACACAGATACGCAGTATTTT
. TRBD1 TRBJ1-3 TRBV7-2 CASSFGDRVSGNTIYF TGTGCCAGCAGCTTTGGGGACAGGGTGTCTGGAAACACCATATATTTT
medium-sized . TRBJ2-1 TRBV20-1 CSASGDYNEQFF TGCAGTGCTAGCGGAGATTACAATGAGCAGTTCTTC
many TRBD2 TRBJ2-3 TRBV6-5 CASSLGLAGGPADTQYF TGTGCCAGCAGCCTTGGGCTAGCGGGGGGGCCAGCAGATACGCAGTATTTT
many . TRBJ1-5 TRBV12-3/TRBV12-4 CASSLIGGSNQPQHF TGTGCCAGCAGTTTAATAGGGGGTAGCAATCAGCCCCAGCATTTT
few . TRBJ1-1 TRBV29-1 CSGGTGPNTEAFF TGCAGCGGAGGAACAGGGCCGAACACTGAAGCTTTCTTT
many TRBD1 TRBJ2-7 TRBV10-1 CASRGQALDEQYF TGCGCCAGCAGAGGACAGGCACTGGACGAGCAGTACTTC
few . TRBJ2-3 TRBV9 CASSVVDPDTQYF TGTGCCAGCAGCGTAGTGGATCCAGATACGCAGTATTTT
. . TRBJ1-2 TRBV10-3 CAISVSLPDTYGYTF TGTGCCATCAGTGTTTCTCTCCCGGACACCTATGGCTACACCTTC
. . TRBJ2-1 TRBV10-2 CASSEWGPQQFF TGCGCCAGCAGTGAGTGGGGACCTCAGCAGTTCTTC
few TRBD1 TRBJ1-1 TRBV12-5 CASGLWGQGGTEAFF TGTGCTAGTGGTTTGTGGGGACAGGGGGGAACTGAAGCTTTCTTT
medium-sized . TRBJ2-3 TRBV2 CASSGTHNSDTQYF TGTGCCAGCAGTGGGACACACAATTCGGATACGCAGTATTTT
few . TRBJ2-2 TRBV12-3/TRBV12-4 CASNPRRSEGELFF TGTGCCAGCAATCCGCGGAGGTCGGAAGGGGAGCTGTTTTTT
few TRBD1 TRBJ1-1 TRBV9 CASSVATGAPGNTEAFF TGTGCCAGCAGCGTAGCTACAGGGGCCCCCGGAAACACTGAAGCTTTCTTT
few TRBD1 TRBJ2-7 TRBV29-1 CSVTGVIPYEQYF TGCAGCGTAACAGGGGTCATTCCCTACGAGCAGTACTTC
medium-sized . TRBJ2-5 TRBV11-3 CASSSGDTLQETQYF TGTGCCAGCAGCTCCGGGGACACACTCCAAGAGACCCAGTACTTC
few TRBD2 TRBJ2-3 TRBV6-5 CASSGLAGVADTQYF TGTGCCAGCAGCGGACTAGCGGGGGTGGCAGATACGCAGTATTTT
many . TRBJ1-3 TRBV20-1 CSAISFRGGTIYF TGCAGTGCTATAAGCTTCAGGGGCGGCACCATATATTTT
medium-sized . TRBJ2-7 TRBV20-1 CSARVLTSGFEQYF TGCAGTGCTAGAGTGCTTACGTCGGGTTTCGAGCAGTACTTC
many . TRBJ2-1 TRBV20-1 CSARDQEGTYNEQFF TGCAGTGCTAGAGATCAGGAGGGAACCTACAATGAGCAGTTCTTC
many . TRBJ1-2 TRBV6-1 CASSGQNYGYTF TGTGCCAGCAGCGGGCAAAACTATGGCTACACCTTC
. TRBD2 TRBJ2-7 TRBV7-2 CASSLGGAGGRYEQYF TGTGCCAGCAGCTTAGGCGGGGCGGGGGGGCGCTACGAGCAGTACTTC
many TRBD1 TRBJ2-3 TRBV5-5 CASSLERDRGMDTQYF TGTGCCAGCAGCTTGGAGCGGGACAGGGGGATGGATACGCAGTATTTT
many . TRBJ2-1 TRBV5-1 CASSEESPQTEQFF TGCGCCAGCAGCGAAGAGAGCCCACAGACCGAGCAGTTCTTC
medium-sized TRBD2 TRBJ2-1 TRBV12-3/TRBV12-4 CASSLGLEHNEQFF TGTGCCAGCAGTTTGGGACTAGAGCACAATGAGCAGTTCTTC
many TRBD1 TRBJ2-7 TRBV6-5 CASSDRARHEQYF TGTGCCAGCAGTGACAGGGCAAGGCACGAGCAGTACTTC
many . TRBJ2-1 TRBV9 CASSVVRGVYNEQFF TGTGCCAGCAGCGTAGTCAGGGGGGTGTACAATGAGCAGTTCTTC
few . TRBJ1-2 TRBV7-2 CASSPLPQGNYGYTF TGTGCCAGCAGCCCCCTACCCCAGGGGAACTATGGCTACACCTTC
few TRBD1 TRBJ1-5 TRBV18 CASSPPKTGEGQPQHF TGTGCCAGCTCACCACCGAAAACAGGGGAGGGGCAGCCCCAGCATTTT
few TRBD1 TRBJ1-2 TRBV29-1 CSVEDPGGSYTF TGCAGCGTTGAAGATCCAGGGGGCAGCTACACCTTC
few TRBD1 TRBJ2-7 TRBV7-8 CASSLRTGGWEQYF TGTGCCAGCAGCCTGAGGACAGGGGGCTGGGAGCAGTACTTC
many TRBD1 TRBJ2-5 TRBV5-1 CASSLAGTEKETQYF TGCGCCAGCAGCTTGGCCGGGACAGAAAAAGAGACCCAGTACTTC
few . TRBJ1-2 TRBV6-6 CASSGGGANYGDTF TGTGCCAGCAGTGGGGGTGGGGCTAACTATGGCGACACCTTC